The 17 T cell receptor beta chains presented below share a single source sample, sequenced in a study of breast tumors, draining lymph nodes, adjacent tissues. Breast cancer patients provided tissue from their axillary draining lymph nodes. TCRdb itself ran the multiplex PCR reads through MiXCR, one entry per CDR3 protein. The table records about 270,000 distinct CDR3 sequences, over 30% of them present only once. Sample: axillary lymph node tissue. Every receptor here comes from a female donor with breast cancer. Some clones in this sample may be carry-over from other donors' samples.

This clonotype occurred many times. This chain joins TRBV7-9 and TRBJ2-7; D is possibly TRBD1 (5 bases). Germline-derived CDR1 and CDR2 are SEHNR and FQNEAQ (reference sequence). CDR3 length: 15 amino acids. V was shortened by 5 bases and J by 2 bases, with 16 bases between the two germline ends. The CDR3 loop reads CASSPQQTVTYEQYF. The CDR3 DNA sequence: TGTGCCAGCAGCCCACAGCAGACAGTTACCTACGAGCAGTACTTC.

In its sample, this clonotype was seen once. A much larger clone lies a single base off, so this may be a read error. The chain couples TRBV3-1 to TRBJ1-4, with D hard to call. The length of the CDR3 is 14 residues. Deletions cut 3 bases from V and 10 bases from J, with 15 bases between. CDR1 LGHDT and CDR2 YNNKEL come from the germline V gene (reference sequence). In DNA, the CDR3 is TGTGCCAGCAGCCACCATTCCGAGTTTTCAAAACTGTTTTTT. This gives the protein CASSHHSEFSKLFF.

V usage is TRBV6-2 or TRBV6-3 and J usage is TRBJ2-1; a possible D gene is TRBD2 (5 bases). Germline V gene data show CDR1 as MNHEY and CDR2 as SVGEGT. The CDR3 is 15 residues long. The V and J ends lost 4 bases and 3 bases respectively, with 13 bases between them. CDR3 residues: CASSLRLINYNEQFF. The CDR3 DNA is TGTGCCAGCAGTTTGAGACTAATCAACTACAATGAGCAGTTCTTC.

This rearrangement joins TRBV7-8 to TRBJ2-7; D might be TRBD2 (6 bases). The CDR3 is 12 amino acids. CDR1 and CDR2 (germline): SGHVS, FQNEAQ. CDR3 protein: CADDGSSYEQYF. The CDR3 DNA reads TGTGCTGATGACGGGAGCTCCTACGAGCAGTACTTC.

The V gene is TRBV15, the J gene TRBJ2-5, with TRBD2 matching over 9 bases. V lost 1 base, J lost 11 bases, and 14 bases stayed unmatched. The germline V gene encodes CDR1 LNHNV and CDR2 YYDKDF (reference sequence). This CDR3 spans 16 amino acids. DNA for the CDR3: TGTGCCACCAGCAGAGGTCGGGGTAGCGGGAGTGATGAGCAGTACTTC. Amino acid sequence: CATSRGRGSGSDEQYF. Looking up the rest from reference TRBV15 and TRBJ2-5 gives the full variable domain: DAMVIQNPRYQVTQFGKPVTLSCSQTLNHNVMYWYQQKSSQAPKLLFHYYDKDFNNEADTPDNFQSRRPNTSFCFLDIRSPGLGDTAMYLCATSRGRGSGSDEQYFGPGTRLLVL.

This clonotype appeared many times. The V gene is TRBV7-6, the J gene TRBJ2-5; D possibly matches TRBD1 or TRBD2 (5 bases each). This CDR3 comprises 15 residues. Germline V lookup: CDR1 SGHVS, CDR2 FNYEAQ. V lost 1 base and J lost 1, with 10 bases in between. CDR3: CASSLVPGRQETQYF. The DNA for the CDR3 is TGTGCCAGCAGCTTAGTACCGGGACGCCAAGAGACCCAGTACTTC.

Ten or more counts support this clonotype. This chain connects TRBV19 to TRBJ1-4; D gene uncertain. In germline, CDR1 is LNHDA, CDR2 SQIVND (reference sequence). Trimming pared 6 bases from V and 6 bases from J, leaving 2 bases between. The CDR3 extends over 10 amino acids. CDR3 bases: TGTGCCAGTAGGGATGAAAAACTGTTTTTT. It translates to CASRDEKLFF.

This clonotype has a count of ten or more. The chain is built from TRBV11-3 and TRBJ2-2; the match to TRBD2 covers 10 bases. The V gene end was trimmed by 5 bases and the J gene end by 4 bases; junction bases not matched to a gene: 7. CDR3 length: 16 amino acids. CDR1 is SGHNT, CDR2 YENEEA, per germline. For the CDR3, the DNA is TGTGCCAGCAGCACACTAGCGGGAAAGGGCACCGGGGAGCTGTTTTTT. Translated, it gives CASSTLAGKGTGELFF. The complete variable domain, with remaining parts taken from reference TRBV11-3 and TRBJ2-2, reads EAGVVQSPRYKIIEKKQPVAFWCNPISGHNTLYWYLQNLGQGPELLIRYENEEAVDDSQLPKDRFSAERLKGVDSTLKIQPAELGDSAVYLCASSTLAGKGTGELFFGEGSRLTVL.

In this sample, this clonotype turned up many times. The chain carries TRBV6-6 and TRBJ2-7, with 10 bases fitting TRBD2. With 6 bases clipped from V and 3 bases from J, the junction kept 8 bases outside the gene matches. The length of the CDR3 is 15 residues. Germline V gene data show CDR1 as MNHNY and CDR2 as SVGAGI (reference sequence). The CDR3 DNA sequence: TGTGCCAGCAGCCCCGGGACTAGCGCCATCTACGAGCAGTACTTC. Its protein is CASSPGTSAIYEQYF.

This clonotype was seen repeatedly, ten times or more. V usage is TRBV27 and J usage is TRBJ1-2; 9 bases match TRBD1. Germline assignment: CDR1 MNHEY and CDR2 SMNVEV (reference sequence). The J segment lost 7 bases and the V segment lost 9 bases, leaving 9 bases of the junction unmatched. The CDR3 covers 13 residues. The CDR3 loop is CASRRDREFGYTF. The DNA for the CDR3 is TGTGCCAGTCGCCGGGACAGGGAATTTGGCTACACCTTC.

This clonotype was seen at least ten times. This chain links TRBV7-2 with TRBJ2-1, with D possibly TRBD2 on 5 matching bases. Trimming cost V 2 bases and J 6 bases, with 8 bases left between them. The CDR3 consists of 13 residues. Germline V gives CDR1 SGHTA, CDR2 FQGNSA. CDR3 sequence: CASSLKGGNEQFF. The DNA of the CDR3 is TGTGCCAGCAGCTTAAAAGGAGGCAATGAGCAGTTCTTC.

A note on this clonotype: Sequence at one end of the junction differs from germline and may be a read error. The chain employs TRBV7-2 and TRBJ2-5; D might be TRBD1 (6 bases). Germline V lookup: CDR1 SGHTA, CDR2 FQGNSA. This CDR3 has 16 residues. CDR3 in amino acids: CVSSATGTPSQETQYF. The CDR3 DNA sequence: TGTGTCAGCAGCGCGACCGGGACACCGTCTCAGGAGACCCAGTACTTC.

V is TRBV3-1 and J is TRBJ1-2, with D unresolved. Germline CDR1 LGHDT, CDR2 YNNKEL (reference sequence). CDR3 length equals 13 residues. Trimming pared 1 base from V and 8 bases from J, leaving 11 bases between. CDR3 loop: CASSQGTIGGYTF. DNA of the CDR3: TGTGCCAGCAGCCAAGGAACGATCGGAGGCTACACCTTC.

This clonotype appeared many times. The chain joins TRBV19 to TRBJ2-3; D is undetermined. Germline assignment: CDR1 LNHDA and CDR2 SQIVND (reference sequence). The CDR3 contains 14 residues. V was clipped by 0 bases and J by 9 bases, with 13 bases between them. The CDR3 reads CASSIDLGLQTQYF. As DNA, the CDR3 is TGTGCCAGTAGTATAGATCTCGGATTACAAACGCAGTATTTT.

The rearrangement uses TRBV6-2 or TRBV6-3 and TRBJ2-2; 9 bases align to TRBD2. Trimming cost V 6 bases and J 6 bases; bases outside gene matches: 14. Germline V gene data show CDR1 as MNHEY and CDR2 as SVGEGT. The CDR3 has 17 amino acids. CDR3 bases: TGTGCCAGCAGGCCCAACCGAGCGGGAGGTGGCGCCGGGGAGCTGTTTTTT. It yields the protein CASRPNRAGGGAGELFF.

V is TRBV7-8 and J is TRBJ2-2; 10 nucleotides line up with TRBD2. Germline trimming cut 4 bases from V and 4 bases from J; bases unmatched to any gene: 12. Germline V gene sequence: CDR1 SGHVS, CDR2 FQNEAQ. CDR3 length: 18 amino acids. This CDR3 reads CASSSTSGRALSTGELFF. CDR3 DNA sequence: TGTGCCAGCAGCTCCACAAGCGGGAGGGCCTTGAGCACCGGGGAGCTGTTTTTT.

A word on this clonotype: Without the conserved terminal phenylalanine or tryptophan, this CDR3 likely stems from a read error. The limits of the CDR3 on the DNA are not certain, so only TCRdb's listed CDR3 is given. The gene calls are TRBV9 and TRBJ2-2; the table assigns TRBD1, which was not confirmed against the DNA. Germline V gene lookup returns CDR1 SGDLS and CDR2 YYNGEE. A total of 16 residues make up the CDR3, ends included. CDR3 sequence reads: CASSRGTGSNTGELRI.